The entry below describes one T cell receptor beta chain. Clones were read by immunoSEQ multiplex PCR, and TCRdb kept only the in-frame ones, dropping some. The sample lists some 14,000 clones; roughly nine tenths were seen once. Trimming took 3 bases from V and 8 from J, leaving 20 bases between them. There are 16 residues in the CDR3. CDR1 is MNHEY and CDR2 is SMNVEV in the germline V gene (reference sequence). This sample is drawn from a study of T cells in localized non-small cell lung cancer. The receptor comes from a man aged 35 to 69 with stage III lung adenocarcinoma. Sequenced here: peripheral blood mononuclear cells, sampled before any cancer treatment. The rearrangement links TRBV27 to TRBJ2-4; D gene unclear. The CDR3 here is CASSFMPRRKWDIQYF. The CDR3 DNA reads TGTGCCAGCAGTTTTATGCCCCGACGCAAATGGGACATTCAGTACTTC.